The source of this T cell receptor beta chain is a study of T cell responses to AZD1222 COVID-19 vaccine. Background on the study: Second-dose intervals near 4 or 12 weeks were combined.

Comment on this clone: Its antigen is as yet unknown.

Study-level findings and limits: Repertoire sampling occurred only after the peak T cell response.

TCRdb's copy holds only in-frame clones and misses some; the assay was immunoSEQ multiplex PCR. The sample carries under 120,000 clones, more than 85% recorded once. This receptor was identified in an adult in good health. The sequencing here drew on peripheral blood, taken on day 0 of AZD1222 vaccination.

CDR3: CATSDRQGAPSTDTQYF. For the CDR3, the DNA is TGTGCCACCAGTGATCGACAGGGGGCCCCGTCCACAGATACGCAGTATTTT. V and J are TRBV24-1 and TRBJ2-3, with 10 bases lining up with TRBD1. After removal of 3 bases from V and 2 bases from J, the junction contained 7 bases not matched to a gene. The CDR3 has 17 residues. Germline V gene lookup returns CDR1 KGHDR and CDR2 SFDVKD.